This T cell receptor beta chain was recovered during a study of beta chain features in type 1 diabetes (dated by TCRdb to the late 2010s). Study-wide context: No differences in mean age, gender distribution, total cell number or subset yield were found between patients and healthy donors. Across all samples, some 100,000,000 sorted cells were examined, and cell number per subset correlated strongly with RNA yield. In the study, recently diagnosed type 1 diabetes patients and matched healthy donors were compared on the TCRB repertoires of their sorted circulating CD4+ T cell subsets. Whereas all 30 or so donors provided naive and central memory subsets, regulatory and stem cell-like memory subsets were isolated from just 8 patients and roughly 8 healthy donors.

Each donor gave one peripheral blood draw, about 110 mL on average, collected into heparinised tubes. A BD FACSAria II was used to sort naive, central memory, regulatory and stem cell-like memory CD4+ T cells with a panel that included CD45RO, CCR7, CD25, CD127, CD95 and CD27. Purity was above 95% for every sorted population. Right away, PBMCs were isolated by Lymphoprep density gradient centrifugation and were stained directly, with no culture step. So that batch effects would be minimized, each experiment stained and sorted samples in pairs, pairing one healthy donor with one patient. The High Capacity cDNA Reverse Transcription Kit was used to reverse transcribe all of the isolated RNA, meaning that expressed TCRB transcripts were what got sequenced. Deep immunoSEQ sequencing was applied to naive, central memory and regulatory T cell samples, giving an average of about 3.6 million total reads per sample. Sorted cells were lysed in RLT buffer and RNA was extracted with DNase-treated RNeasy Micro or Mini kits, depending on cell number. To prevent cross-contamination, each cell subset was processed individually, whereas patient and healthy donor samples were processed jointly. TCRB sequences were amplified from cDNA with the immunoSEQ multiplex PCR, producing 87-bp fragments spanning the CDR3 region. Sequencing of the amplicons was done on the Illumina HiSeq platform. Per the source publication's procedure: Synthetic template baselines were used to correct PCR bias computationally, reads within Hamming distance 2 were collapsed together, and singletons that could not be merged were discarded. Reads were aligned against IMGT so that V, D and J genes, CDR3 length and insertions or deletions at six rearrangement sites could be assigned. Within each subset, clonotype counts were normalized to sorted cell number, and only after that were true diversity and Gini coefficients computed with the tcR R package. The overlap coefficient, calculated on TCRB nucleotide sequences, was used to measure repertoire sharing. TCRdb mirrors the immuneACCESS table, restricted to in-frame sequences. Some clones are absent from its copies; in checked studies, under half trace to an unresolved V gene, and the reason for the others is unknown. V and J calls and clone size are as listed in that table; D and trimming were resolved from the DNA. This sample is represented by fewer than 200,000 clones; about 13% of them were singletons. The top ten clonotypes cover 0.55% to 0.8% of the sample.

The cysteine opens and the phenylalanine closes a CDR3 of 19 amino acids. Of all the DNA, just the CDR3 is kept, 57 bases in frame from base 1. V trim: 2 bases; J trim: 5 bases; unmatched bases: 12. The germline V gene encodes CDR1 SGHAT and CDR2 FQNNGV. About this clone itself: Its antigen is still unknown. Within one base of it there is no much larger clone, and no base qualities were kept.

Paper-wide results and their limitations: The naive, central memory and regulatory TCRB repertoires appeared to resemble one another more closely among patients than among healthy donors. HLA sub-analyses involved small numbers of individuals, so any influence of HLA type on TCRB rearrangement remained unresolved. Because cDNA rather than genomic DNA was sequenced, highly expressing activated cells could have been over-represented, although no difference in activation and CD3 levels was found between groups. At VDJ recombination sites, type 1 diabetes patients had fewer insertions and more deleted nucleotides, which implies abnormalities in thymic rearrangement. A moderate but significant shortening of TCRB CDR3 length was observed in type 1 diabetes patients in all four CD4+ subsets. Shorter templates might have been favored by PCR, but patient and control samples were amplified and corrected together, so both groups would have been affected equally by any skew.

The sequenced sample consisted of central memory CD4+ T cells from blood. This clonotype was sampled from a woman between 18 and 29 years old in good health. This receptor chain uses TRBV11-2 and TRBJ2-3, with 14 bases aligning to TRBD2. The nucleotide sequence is TGTGCCAGCAGCTTATTCCGACTAGCGGGAGGGCCGAGGTTAGATACGCAGTATTTT. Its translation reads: CASSLFRLAGGPRLDTQYF.